This T cell receptor (beta chain) came from a study of blood T cell repertoires in COVID-19. At the level of the study: Sites in the United States, Italy and Spain provided acute and convalescent COVID-19 samples. The cDNA or gDNA used as material had been derived from T cells, B-cell-depleted T cells, or PBMCs.

Deletions cut 4 bases from V and 8 bases from J, with 16 bases between. The V gene's germline CDR1 is SGDLS and CDR2 YYNGEE. This CDR3 contains 14 residues. Repertoires were generated with immunoSEQ multiplex PCR, while TCRdb's copy carries only in-frame clones and drops some. Of approximately 97,000 clones listed, 60% to 80% are singletons. This clone occurred once. Sequenced sample: peripheral blood. The sequence was obtained from a man in his fifties or sixties with active or convalescent COVID-19. The genes are TRBV9 and TRBJ2-1; TRBD1 is a possible D gene (7 bases). CDR3 protein: CASSLGGRGDEQFF. In DNA form, the CDR3 reads TGTGCCAGCAGCCTGGGGGGCAGGGGGGATGAGCAGTTCTTC. Looking up the rest from reference TRBV9 and TRBJ2-1 gives the full variable domain: DSGVTQTPKHLITATGQRVTLRCSPRSGDLSVYWYQQSLDQGLQFLIQYYNGEERAKGNILERFSAQQFPDLHSELNLSSLELGDSALYFCASSLGGRGDEQFFGPGTRLTVL.